The clone carrying this T cell receptor beta chain has a single count. Its antigen is unidentified. This CDR3 has 13 amino acids. Per germline, CDR1 SGHRS and CDR2 YFSETQ. V lost 4 bases and J 3 bases, leaving 10 bases between the germline ends. This entry is derived from a study of cytomegalovirus exposure and HLA in healthy donors. Study conclusions and caveats: Sequencing artifact likely explains a cluster of highly shared sequence variants.

A multiplex PCR was run with 60 Vbeta primers and 13 Jbeta primers. Study processing details: Roughly 11 million shared chains were among the approximately 80 million unique TCR beta chains that a later analysis counted. Libraries were prepared by immunoSEQ multiplex PCR; TCRdb keeps only in-frame clonotypes and omits some of them. V and J calls and clone size are as listed in that table; D and trimming were resolved from the DNA. The sample shows 200,000 to 300,000 clones, about four fifths of them seen only once. The V and J genes are TRBV5-1 and TRBJ1-1; maybe TRBD1 (5 bases). This sequence was found in a woman aged 40 to 50 in good health and CMV-seropositive. Input material: PBMCs. The CDR3 DNA is TGCGCCAGCAGCCCAGGGAAGGACACTGAAGCTTTCTTT. Translation gives CASSPGKDTEAFF.